A single sample is the source of the 14 T cell receptor beta chains below, sequenced in a study of cytomegalovirus exposure and HLA in healthy donors. Both 60 Vbeta primers and 13 Jbeta primers went into the PCR. The data were produced by immunoSEQ multiplex PCR, yet TCRdb's version contains in-frame clones alone and is incomplete. The sample consists of approximately 280,000 clones, 86% of them appearing once. The sequenced sample consisted of PBMCs. Every receptor here comes from a man aged 35 to 55 in good health and CMV-seropositive.

The count of this clone is one. The J gene is TRBJ1-2, the V gene TRBV7-9; the match to TRBD1 covers 7 bases. The V and J ends lost 2 bases and 2 bases, in that order; junction bases with no gene match: 11. Germline values: CDR1 SEHNR, CDR2 FQNEAQ (reference sequence). CDR3 length: 17 residues. CDR3 nucleotide sequence: TGTGCCAGCAGCTTAATCCGACCGGACAGGCGGAACTATGGCTACACCTTC. Its protein product is CASSLIRPDRRNYGYTF.

This clone was seen a handful of times. CDR3 in DNA: TGTGCCAGCAGTTACGGACTTTACAATGAGCAGTTCTTC. This encodes CASSYGLYNEQFF. The chain combines TRBV6-6 with TRBJ2-1, with D perhaps matching TRBD2 (5 bases). The V gene's germline CDR1 is MNHNY and CDR2 SVGAGI (reference sequence). The ends were cut back, 2 bases at V and 4 bases at J, with 6 bases in the middle. The CDR3 totals 13 residues.

This rearrangement joins TRBV6-5 to TRBJ2-1; tentative D call: TRBD2 (6 bases). Trimming pared 2 bases from V and 6 bases from J, leaving 14 bases between. Per germline, CDR1 MNHEY and CDR2 SVGAGI. The CDR3 runs to 15 residues. The CDR3 reads CASSYAGLIINEQFF. The CDR3 coding sequence is TGTGCCAGCAGTTACGCGGGACTGATTATCAATGAGCAGTTCTTC.

This chain joins TRBV18 and TRBJ2-5; maybe TRBD1 (6 bases). Trimming left V 4 bases short and J 7 bases short, with 13 bases between. The CDR3 totals 13 residues. The germline V gene encodes CDR1 KGHSH and CDR2 LQKENI. CDR3 sequence (DNA): TGTGCCAGCTCACAACAGGGTATCGGGACCCAGTACTTC. This encodes CASSQQGIGTQYF.

This chain joins TRBV29-1 and TRBJ2-7; D ambiguous. There are 12 residues in the CDR3. The V end lost 6 bases, the J end lost 0 bases, and 9 bases lay between the germline ends. Germline V gene sequence: CDR1 SQVTM, CDR2 ANQGSEA. The CDR3 is CSVPGISYEQYF. CDR3 coding DNA: TGCAGCGTCCCAGGCATCTCCTACGAGCAGTACTTC.

The rearrangement joins TRBV19 to TRBJ2-2; D may be TRBD2 (5 bases). Looked up from germline, CDR1 is LNHDA and CDR2 is SQIVND (reference sequence). The CDR3 consists of 16 residues. The V end lost 7 bases, the J end lost 3 bases, and 18 bases lay between the germline ends. The CDR3 nucleotides read TGTGCCAGTAACCTCGTCCCGGGGTCGGACACCGGGGAGCTGTTTTTT. This codes for CASNLVPGSDTGELFF.

The gene calls are TRBV9 and TRBJ2-1, with 8 bases matching TRBD2. The CDR3 extends over 13 amino acids. V gave up 4 bases and J gave up 7 bases; unmatched junction bases: 4. Germline V CDR1 and CDR2: SGDLS, YYNGEE. CDR3 in DNA: TGTGCCAGCAGCCCCCGGGGGGGGAATGAGCAGTTCTTC. Translating gives CASSPRGGNEQFF.

V gene TRBV7-2 combines with J gene TRBJ2-1, with TRBD2 matching 14 bases. CDR3 length: 14 amino acids. V was clipped by 5 bases and J by 10 bases; unmatched bases: 4. Germline-derived CDR1 and CDR2 are SGHTA and FQGNSA. The CDR3 protein is CASSGLAGGGEQFF. CDR3 sequence (DNA): TGTGCCAGCAGCGGACTAGCGGGAGGTGGAGAGCAGTTCTTC.

This clone was seen just once. This chain connects TRBV13 to TRBJ2-1; 12 bases align to TRBD2. The germline gives CDR1 PRHDT, CDR2 FYEKMQ (reference sequence). J was trimmed by 7 bases and V by 1 base; bases with no gene match: 11. The CDR3 contains 18 residues. CDR3 DNA: TGTGCCAGCAGCTTAGCCCAATACCGACTAGCGGGAGAGAATGAGCAGTTCTTC. This sequence encodes CASSLAQYRLAGENEQFF.

This chain uses TRBV28 with TRBJ1-5; D is unresolved. Germline lookup yields CDR1 MDHEN and CDR2 SYDVKM. With 1 base removed from V and 5 bases from J, the gap between germline ends came to 15 bases. The CDR3 spans 16 residues. CDR3: CASSLSPAAVDQPQHF. For the CDR3, the DNA is TGTGCCAGCAGTTTATCTCCGGCGGCCGTGGATCAGCCCCAGCATTTT.

In the case of this clone: Other DNA sequences from this sample encode an identical CDR3 as well. The CDR3 nucleotides read TGTGCCAGCAGCGTAGAGGCAGGGGGTTACTACGAGCAGTACTTC. The encoded protein is CASSVEAGGYYEQYF. This rearrangement joins TRBV9 to TRBJ2-7; 7 bases match TRBD1. The junction had 6 bases not matched to a gene; V was cut back by 0 bases and J by 3 bases. This CDR3 comprises 15 residues. CDR1 and CDR2 from the germline V gene are SGDLS and YYNGEE.

The V call is TRBV11-3, the J call TRBJ1-3, with TRBD1 matching over 8 bases. The junction had 13 bases not matched to a gene; V was cut back by 0 bases and J by 0 bases. The CDR3 sequence is 20 residues long. Germline-derived CDR1 and CDR2 are SGHNT and YENEEA. The CDR3 bases are TGTGCCAGCAGCTTAGATCGACCGACAGGGGCCGACATCTCTGGAAACACCATATATTTT. It is translated as CASSLDRPTGADISGNTIYF.

The chain uses TRBV6-4 and TRBJ1-3; TRBD1 might be the D (5 bases). The CDR3 has 18 amino acids. Trimming stripped 0 bases from V and 4 bases from J, with 19 bases between. The V gene's germline CDR1 is MRHNA and CDR2 SNTAGT. The CDR3 reads CASSDSPRRRGEGNTIYF. CDR3 sequence (DNA): TGTGCCAGCAGTGACTCCCCGCGGCGGAGGGGAGAGGGAAACACCATATATTTT.

This clone was recorded only once. V and J are TRBV5-4 and TRBJ2-7; 10 nucleotides line up with TRBD1. Per germline, CDR1 SGHNT and CDR2 YYREEE (reference sequence). The CDR3 is 15 residues long. The V segment lost 2 bases and the J segment 4 bases; nucleotides outside the gene matches: 6. The CDR3 spells CASSFPGQGIYEQYF. CDR3 bases: TGTGCCAGCAGCTTCCCGGGACAGGGGATTTACGAGCAGTACTTC.